The present entry profiles one T cell receptor beta chain with its context. What this receptor recognizes is not known. Base quality data are lacking; no much larger clone is found one base away. The immunoSEQ Assay was the method used to sequence TCRbeta CDR3 regions. After extraction, genomic DNA underwent amplification by bias-controlled multiplex PCR, followed by high-throughput sequencing. Per the original workflow: Collapsing and filtering of sequences were performed to quantify the absolute abundance of each unique TCRbeta CDR3 region. T cell fraction was estimated by normalizing TCRbeta template counts to usable DNA, which was measured by amplifying reference genes present in all nucleated cells. Repertoire TCRs were annotated as SARS-CoV-2-specific by exact matching of V gene, CDR3 amino acid sequence and J gene to a known reactive TCR set. The reference SARS-CoV-2 TCR set was obtained from MIRA and was filtered for enrichment in COVID-19-positive ImmuneCODE repertoires, whereby public or cross-reactive TCRs were removed. Using the MIRA antigens, annotated TCRs were further analysed by specific ORF or by position within an ORF. Breadth was defined as annotated unique rearrangements over total unique productive rearrangements; depth was the summed frequency of those rearrangements. TCR breadth was compared between groups using two-sided Wilcoxon rank-sum tests. In its TCRdb copy, this immuneACCESS table keeps in-frame sequences only and misses some clones. Where compared with another copy, unresolved V genes explain less than half of these, and the others have no known cause. V, J and clone size are those of that table, while D and trimming were read from the DNA. The sample table records about 430,000 clones; more than 80% of these occur just once. 12% of the sample lies in the top ten.

Per the publication, the treatment or condition label means: 19 received Ad26.COV2.S at low or high dose, single or two shots; roughly five received placebo; per-sample allocation not given. For vaccine and placebo recipients, repertoires were sequenced using samples collected on day 63 after the first injection. In Cohort 1b, fewer than 30 adults aged 18-55 years were enrolled at a single site in Boston, USA, between 29 July and 7 August 2020. Ad26.COV2.S was a replication-incompetent adenovirus type 26 vector that expressed a prefusion-stabilized SARS-CoV-2 spike protein derived from the original Wuhan strain. The source of the sample is a study of Ad26.COV2.S vaccination and SARS-CoV-2 variants (dated by TCRdb to about 2021). As for the study more broadly: Vaccine-arm donors were drawn from COV1001, a multicentre, randomized, double-blind, placebo-controlled phase I-IIa trial of Ad26.COV2.S in healthy adults. Ad26.COV2.S was administered intramuscularly at 5 x 10^10 or 1 x 10^11 viral particles, either as a single shot or as two shots given 56 days apart. TCRbeta repertoire sequencing was used to assess the specificity and breadth of SARS-CoV-2-reactive T cell receptors after Ad26.COV2.S vaccination. A total of approximately 30 samples were included in the TCR-sequenced set, comprising 19 Ad26.COV2.S vaccine recipients, 5 placebo recipients and 8 SARS-CoV-2 convalescent individuals. Trial participants were randomized into five groups of five, in which low-dose or high-dose Ad26.COV2.S was given once or twice, or placebo was given on both occasions. Investigators remained blinded to trial group allocation during experiments and outcome assessment.

Study-level results and caveats: After vaccination, substantial breadth of spike-specific CD8+ and CD4+ T cell responses was reported. The authors noted that total T cell responses may have been underestimated by the TCR breadth and depth analyses. The study was not powered for comparison of responses between vaccine doses or regimens. Ad26.COV2.S recipients had higher spike-specific TCR breadth than placebo recipients (P = 0.0014). Vaccine and placebo recipients had similar non-spike TCR breadth, a finding consistent with the vaccine containing only spike.

Sequenced here: peripheral blood, sampled in a trial of Ad26.COV2.S vaccine versus placebo. This clonotype was sampled from a person aged 18-65 years who received the Ad26.COV2.S COVID-19 vaccine or a placebo.

CDR3 reads: CASSIEGTTLNEQFF. The DNA sequence is TGTGCCAGCAGCATTGAGGGGACTACGCTCAATGAGCAGTTCTTC. The chain links TRBV7-2 with TRBJ2-1; 7 middle bases align to TRBD2. After removal of 5 bases from V and 6 bases from J, the junction retains 10 bases not matched to a gene. From its cysteine to its phenylalanine, the CDR3 spans 15 amino acids. Left in the record is the CDR3 DNA by itself, 45 bases read in frame from the first base. CDR1 and CDR2 were assigned from the germline V gene as SGHTA and FQGNSA.